These 18 T cell receptor beta chains came from one sample sequenced in a study of regulatory T cells in long-lasting Graves disease. Time point denoted: newly diagnosed GD, antithyroid drugs for less than 3 months. Preparation of the TCR library used RNA extracted from PBMCs. TCR beta libraries were built with iRepertoire HTBI primers and Arm-PCR of CDR3 regions. TCRdb redid the calling of the multiplex PCR reads with MiXCR, one entry per CDR3 protein. The data contain some 250,000 distinct CDR3 sequences, more than 15% of them singletons. The sample also formed part of further work on T cells in Graves' hyperthyroidism and ophthalmopathy.

The sample in question was peripheral blood mononuclear cells (PBMCs), obtained at new diagnosis, from a patient treated with antithyroid drugs. The receptors originated from a woman in her thirties with Graves disease.

This clonotype was observed many times. The chain uses TRBV9 and TRBJ2-1, with D uncertain. V was trimmed by 4 bases and J by 8 bases, leaving 13 bases between them. Germline values: CDR1 SGDLS, CDR2 YYNGEE. CDR3 length: 13 residues. The CDR3: CASSPPRSHEQFF. The CDR3 DNA follows: TGTGCCAGCAGCCCCCCCCGTAGCCATGAGCAGTTCTTC. Full variable domain (rest looked up from reference TRBV9 and TRBJ2-1): DSGVTQTPKHLITATGQRVTLRCSPRSGDLSVYWYQQSLDQGLQFLIQYYNGEERAKGNILERFSAQQFPDLHSELNLSSLELGDSALYFCASSPPRSHEQFFGPGTRLTVL.

This clonotype came up many times. The genes are TRBV12-3 or TRBV12-4 and TRBJ1-2; D gene ambiguous. The CDR3 consists of 14 residues. Between the trimmed V and J ends, which lost 2 bases and 1 base, there was a span of 8 bases. The CDR3: CASSLTEFNYGYTF. The CDR3 bases are TGTGCCAGCAGTTTAACGGAGTTTAACTATGGCTACACCTTC.

This clonotype came up many times. The DNA for the CDR3 is TGTGCCAGCAGGACCACAGGGGCTGGAAACACCATATATTTT. Its translation is CASRTTGAGNTIYF. The rearrangement uses TRBV13 and TRBJ1-3; 7 bases agree with TRBD1. CDR1 and CDR2 (germline): PRHDT, FYEKMQ (reference sequence). The trim removed 6 bases at V and 2 bases at J, leaving 4 bases unmatched. This CDR3 contains 14 residues.

Comment on this clonotype: A much larger clone differs by one base, so this may be a read error. The rearrangement links TRBV7-6 to TRBJ1-1; a weak D match, TRBD1 (6 bases). The CDR3 has 21 residues. Germline V gene data show CDR1 as SGHVS and CDR2 as FNYEAQ. This chain's CDR3 is CASSLAPNLRQRGKTNTEDFF. Written as DNA, the CDR3 is TGTGCCAGCAGCTTAGCACCAAACCTACGACAGAGGGGGAAAACGAACACTGAAGATTTCTTT.

This clonotype appeared a few times. One junction end does not reproduce the germline sequence, and a read error may be involved. As DNA, the CDR3 is TGTGCTAGCAGCCTGAGTGGGGTCAACCACATGAACACTGAAGCTTTCTTT. Amino acids: CASSLSGVNHMNTEAFF. The genes are TRBV7-7 and TRBJ1-1, with D unclear. The CDR3 has 17 residues. From germline, CDR1 is SSHAT and CDR2 FNYEAQ (reference sequence).

A note on this clonotype: A much larger clone lies a single base off, so this may be a read error. The chain couples TRBV25-1 to TRBJ1-2; unclear D gene. This CDR3 spans 15 amino acids. V dropped 1 base and J dropped 4 bases, with 13 bases sitting between them. Germline CDR1 and CDR2: MGHDK and SYGVNS. The CDR3 spells CASSESTGRLYGYTF. As DNA, the CDR3 is TGTGCCAGCAGTGAATCGACCGGACGGCTCTATGGCTACACCTTC.

Many counts were recorded for this clonotype. The chain links TRBV12-3 or TRBV12-4 to TRBJ1-1, with 11 bases that match TRBD1. After removal of 7 bases from V and 7 bases from J, the junction contained 11 bases not matched to a gene. The CDR3 has 15 residues. The CDR3 nucleotides read TGTGCCAGCATGTCCGGACAGGGGGCGGCTGGTGAAGCTTTCTTT. Amino acids: CASMSGQGAAGEAFF.

There are a few counts of this clonotype. This CDR3 reads CATSNGRPIAKNIQYF. CDR3 DNA: TGTGCCACCAGCAATGGACGACCCATAGCCAAAAACATTCAGTACTTC. The V gene is TRBV15, the J gene TRBJ2-4; D remains ambiguous. CDR1 is LNHNV and CDR2 is YYDKDF in the germline V gene (reference sequence). Trimming took 4 bases from V and 0 from J, leaving 13 bases between them. The CDR3 has 16 amino acids.

Many counts were recorded for this clonotype. The chain has TRBV20-1 and TRBJ1-4; 8 bases map to TRBD1. Germline trimming cut 6 bases from V and 7 bases from J; bases unmatched to any gene: 7. The germline V gene has CDR1 DFQATT and CDR2 SNEGSKA (reference sequence). The CDR3 spans 13 residues. The CDR3 DNA reads as TGCAGTGCCACCAGGGGGCCGAGTGAAAAACTGTTTTTT. This gives the protein CSATRGPSEKLFF.

The table lists this clonotype with many counts. This chain links TRBV2 with TRBJ2-7; D not resolved. The CDR3 has 12 residues. Trimming removed 7 bases from V and 1 base from J, with 8 bases in between. Germline V gene data show CDR1 as SNHLY and CDR2 as FYNNEI. The CDR3 protein is CASTLKSYEQYF. As DNA, the CDR3 is TGTGCCAGCACCTTGAAATCCTACGAGCAGTACTTC.

This clonotype appeared many times. The V gene is TRBV7-8, the J gene TRBJ2-6, with TRBD1 identical over 9 bases. The CDR3 is 16 amino acids. V gave up 11 bases and J gave up 6 bases; unmatched junction bases: 14. Germline V gene sequence: CDR1 SGHVS, CDR2 FQNEAQ. In DNA form, the CDR3 reads TGTGCCGGATCCCGGGACAGGGAGAAAAAGGCCAACGTCCTGACTTTC. It translates to CAGSRDREKKANVLTF.

This rearrangement joins TRBV12-3 or TRBV12-4 to TRBJ2-1; TRBD2 aligns across 12 bases. This CDR3 is 16 amino acids long. The J segment lost 6 bases and the V segment lost 5 bases, leaving 8 bases of the junction unmatched. The CDR3 protein is CASSRLAGGPFNEQFF. The CDR3 bases are TGTGCCAGCAGTCGCCTAGCGGGGGGGCCTTTCAATGAGCAGTTCTTC.

The sample holds many counts of this clonotype. The CDR3 reads CASSPGPTVYEQFF. Here the CDR3 DNA reads TGCGCCAGCAGCCCGGGACCGACGGTCTATGAGCAGTTCTTC. The V and J genes are TRBV5-1 and TRBJ2-1, with D perhaps given as TRBD1 or TRBD2 (5 bases each). The germline V and J ends were trimmed by 4 bases and 8 bases, with 16 bases remaining between them. Germline assignment: CDR1 SGHRS and CDR2 YFSETQ. The CDR3 contains 14 residues.

This clonotype was observed at least ten times. The chain combines TRBV7-2 with TRBJ2-7; D remains ambiguous. Germline V gives CDR1 SGHTA, CDR2 FQGNSA. The CDR3 is 14 amino acids. V lost 8 bases, J lost 2 bases, and 16 bases lay in between. CDR3 amino acids: CASGLLGAAYEQYF. DNA of the CDR3: TGTGCCAGCGGGCTCTTAGGAGCAGCCTACGAGCAGTACTTC.

This clonotype was seen at least ten times. V gene TRBV9 combines with J gene TRBJ1-4; TRBD1 aligns across 8 bases. Per the germline V gene, CDR1 is SGDLS and CDR2 is YYNGEE. Trimming at V came to 4 bases and at J to 5 bases, leaving 4 bases not matched to a gene. This CDR3 comprises 14 residues. CDR3 protein: CASSPGQANEKLFF. CDR3 bases: TGTGCCAGCAGCCCGGGACAGGCCAATGAAAAACTGTTTTTT.

This clonotype was counted many times. V and J are TRBV6-2 or TRBV6-3 and TRBJ2-7; no clear D gene. The V end was cut by 2 bases, the J end by 3 bases, with 17 bases between. The CDR3 has 16 residues. Germline V gene data show CDR1 as MNHEY and CDR2 as SVGEGT. In DNA form, the CDR3 reads TGTGCCAGCAGTTACACAGAATCCGCAGGAGTCTACGAGCAGTACTTC. Translating gives CASSYTESAGVYEQYF.

The sample holds many counts of this clonotype. The rearrangement joins TRBV5-1 to TRBJ2-5; D not certain. Trimming shortened V by 0 bases and J by 5 bases, and 5 bases separated the two germline ends. Germline V gene lookup returns CDR1 SGHRS and CDR2 YFSETQ. CDR3 size: 12 residues. CDR3 bases: TGCGCCAGCAGCTTGGCCTCGGAGACCCAGTACTTC. Translating gives CASSLASETQYF.

This clonotype was recorded at least ten times. V is TRBV9 and J is TRBJ2-1; D might be TRBD1 or TRBD2, each matching 5 bases. CDR3 length: 15 amino acids. Deletions cut 2 bases from V and 0 bases from J, with 9 bases between. Germline-derived CDR1 and CDR2 are SGDLS and YYNGEE. CDR3 in DNA: TGTGCCAGCAGCGTGTCAGGGAGCTCCTACAATGAGCAGTTCTTC. Its protein is CASSVSGSSYNEQFF.